Following are 18 T cell receptor beta chains from one sample sequenced in a study of T cell responses to AZD1222 COVID-19 vaccine. Measured with immunoSEQ multiplex PCR; TCRdb has only the in-frame clones, and not every one. The sample holds over 75,000 clones, 70% to 90% seen once. This material consisted of peripheral blood, taken 28 days after the second AZD1222 dose. The receptors were gathered from an adult who received the AZD1222 COVID-19 vaccine.

The V gene is TRBV7-2, the J gene TRBJ1-3, with D perhaps matching TRBD1 (5 bases). V gave up 1 base and J gave up 3 bases, with 13 bases separating them. Looked up from germline, CDR1 is SGHTA and CDR2 is FQGNSA. The CDR3 sequence is 16 residues long. CDR3 nucleotides: TGTGCCAGCAGCTTAGGATCAGGGCGGGTTGGAAACACCATATATTTT. It specifies CASSLGSGRVGNTIYF.

The chain joins TRBV30 to TRBJ2-1, with D tentatively TRBD2 (6 bases). Germline assignment: CDR1 GTSNPN and CDR2 SVGIG (reference sequence). This CDR3 spans 15 amino acids. The V end was cut by 1 base, the J end by 6 bases, with 16 bases between. CDR3 sequence: CAWSEGTSPANEQFF. The CDR3, as DNA: TGTGCCTGGAGTGAAGGGACTTCCCCCGCCAATGAGCAGTTCTTC.

The V and J genes are TRBV5-5 and TRBJ1-1, with unresolved D. Germline values: CDR1 SGHKS, CDR2 YYEKEE (reference sequence). With 1 base removed from V and 0 bases from J, the gap between germline ends came to 7 bases. There are 14 residues in the CDR3. DNA of the CDR3: TGTGCCAGCAGCTTGCAGCGAATGAACACTGAAGCTTTCTTT. Translated, it gives CASSLQRMNTEAFF.

V usage is TRBV7-2 and J usage is TRBJ1-3; the D is unclear. The CDR3 loop spans 15 amino acids. CDR1 is SGHTA and CDR2 is FQGNSA in the germline V gene. V was clipped by 2 bases and J by 2 bases, with 10 bases between them. CDR3 protein: CASSLRALTGNTIYF. The CDR3 DNA follows: TGTGCCAGCAGCTTAAGAGCACTAACTGGAAACACCATATATTTT.

J is TRBJ1-5 and V is TRBV19; D not resolved. V gave up 3 bases and J gave up 3 bases, with 6 bases separating them. The CDR3 runs 13 residues. Germline-derived CDR1 and CDR2 are LNHDA and SQIVND (reference sequence). The CDR3 nucleotides are TGTGCCAGTAGTATTCAGGACAATCAGCCCCAGCATTTT. Protein: CASSIQDNQPQHF.

The V gene is TRBV5-4, the J gene TRBJ1-6; 10 bases line up with TRBD1. This CDR3 has 14 amino acids. V dropped 6 bases and J dropped 8; count of bases not matched to a gene: 5. Germline CDR1 is SGHNT and CDR2 is YYREEE (reference sequence). The CDR3 reads CASTYGTGDSPLHF. CDR3 DNA: TGTGCCAGCACGTACGGGACAGGGGATTCACCCCTCCACTTT.

The chain carries TRBV14 and TRBJ2-1, with D maybe TRBD2 (6 bases). This CDR3 spans 15 amino acids. Germline V gene data show CDR1 as SGHDN and CDR2 as FVKESK. Trimming removed 2 bases from V and 8 bases from J, with 16 bases in between. The CDR3 region is CASSQNWGVRDEQFF. The CDR3 DNA sequence: TGTGCCAGCAGCCAAAATTGGGGGGTTCGGGATGAGCAGTTCTTC.

V and J are TRBV18 and TRBJ1-5; D ambiguous. The CDR3 is 16 residues long. V was cut by 1 base and J by 0 bases, with 10 bases left in between. Per the germline V gene, CDR1 is KGHSH and CDR2 is LQKENI. The CDR3 spells CASSPQNSHSNQPQHF. The CDR3 DNA sequence: TGTGCCAGCTCACCACAGAACAGCCATAGCAATCAGCCCCAGCATTTT.

This clone was detected only a few times. This chain joins TRBV27 and TRBJ2-1; TRBD1 agrees at 7 bases. Unmatched junction bases numbered 10, after V lost 6 bases and J lost 14 bases. In germline, CDR1 is MNHEY, CDR2 SMNVEV (reference sequence). CDR3 length: 12 residues. This CDR3 is CASSPTGVGKFF. In DNA, the CDR3 is TGTGCCAGCAGCCCCACAGGGGTAGGTAAGTTCTTC.

The chain carries TRBV7-9 and TRBJ2-6; tentatively, D is TRBD1 or TRBD2 (6 bases each). CDR3 length: 18 amino acids. Germline CDR1 and CDR2: SEHNR and FQNEAQ (reference sequence). The germline V and J ends were trimmed by 5 bases and 0 bases, with 17 bases remaining between them. The CDR3 reads CASSPRGDGSSGANVLTF. CDR3 coding DNA: TGTGCCAGCAGCCCTAGGGGGGACGGAAGCTCTGGGGCCAACGTCCTGACTTTC.

The chain recombines TRBV27 with TRBJ1-6; D gene uncertain. This CDR3 spans 15 amino acids. Germline assignment: CDR1 MNHEY and CDR2 SMNVEV (reference sequence). The germline V and J ends were trimmed by 9 bases and 5 bases, with 17 bases remaining between them. In DNA form, the CDR3 reads TGTGCCAGTAAACTACCCCGCGGAAATAATTCACCCCTCCACTTT. It translates to CASKLPRGNNSPLHF.

The chain links TRBV2 to TRBJ2-7; a possible D gene is TRBD2 (5 bases). The germline V and J ends were trimmed by 2 bases and 0 bases, with 14 bases remaining between them. From germline, CDR1 is SNHLY and CDR2 FYNNEI. The CDR3 loop spans 16 amino acids. CDR3 nucleotide sequence: TGTGCCAGCAGTGAATTTGAGGGAAGGGACTCCTACGAGCAGTACTTC. Protein product: CASSEFEGRDSYEQYF.

The count of this clone is one. The genes are TRBV6-5 and TRBJ2-7, with TRBD2 identical over 8 bases. Germline V gene data show CDR1 as MNHEY and CDR2 as SVGAGI. This CDR3 comprises 14 residues. V shed 6 bases, J shed 5 bases, and the junction held 9 bases outside the gene matches. CDR3 residues: CASSFRAGGHEQYF. The CDR3 DNA is TGTGCCAGCAGCTTCAGGGCGGGAGGCCACGAGCAGTACTTC.

The gene calls are TRBV6-2 or TRBV6-3 and TRBJ1-2, with TRBD1 as a possible D gene (6 bases). V was clipped by 0 bases and J by 8 bases, with 10 bases between them. The CDR3 has 13 amino acids. CDR1 is MNHEY and CDR2 is SVGEGT in the germline V gene. CDR3 coding DNA: TGTGCCAGCAGTTACTCACAGGGAGGCGGCTACACCTTC. This translates into CASSYSQGGGYTF.

The chain has TRBV6-2 or TRBV6-3 and TRBJ2-2; D may be TRBD1 (6 bases). Germline V gene data show CDR1 as MNHEY and CDR2 as SVGEGT. Trimming cost V 4 bases and J 4 bases, with 10 bases left between them. This CDR3 region has 14 residues. CDR3 protein: CASSLGQPTGELFF. In DNA, the CDR3 is TGTGCCAGCAGTTTGGGACAACCCACCGGGGAGCTGTTTTTT.

The rearrangement joins TRBV4-2 to TRBJ2-1; D remains ambiguous. The V end lost 5 bases, the J end lost 6 bases, and 14 bases lay between the germline ends. The germline gives CDR1 LGHNA, CDR2 YNFKEQ. The CDR3 length is 14 residues. CDR3 amino acids: CASSYIESSNEQFF. CDR3 in DNA: TGTGCCAGCAGCTACATAGAAAGTTCCAATGAGCAGTTCTTC.

The V call is TRBV7-6, the J call TRBJ2-7; weak D call: TRBD2 (7 bases). V lost 8 bases and J 7 bases, leaving 24 bases between the germline ends. Per germline, CDR1 SGHVS and CDR2 FNYEAQ. This CDR3 is 15 amino acids long. The CDR3 sequence is CASGPRSGGWVEQYF. Here the CDR3 DNA reads TGTGCCAGCGGTCCTCGATCGGGGGGCTGGGTTGAGCAGTACTTC.

CDR3 sequence reads: CASSLGQGLGEKLFF. CDR3 coding DNA: TGTGCCAGCAGCTTAGGACAGGGTCTCGGAGAAAAACTGTTTTTT. The chain couples TRBV7-9 to TRBJ1-4; 7 nucleotides agree with TRBD1. J was trimmed by 8 bases and V by 1 base; bases with no gene match: 7. Germline V CDR1 and CDR2: SEHNR, FQNEAQ (reference sequence). The CDR3 is 15 residues long.